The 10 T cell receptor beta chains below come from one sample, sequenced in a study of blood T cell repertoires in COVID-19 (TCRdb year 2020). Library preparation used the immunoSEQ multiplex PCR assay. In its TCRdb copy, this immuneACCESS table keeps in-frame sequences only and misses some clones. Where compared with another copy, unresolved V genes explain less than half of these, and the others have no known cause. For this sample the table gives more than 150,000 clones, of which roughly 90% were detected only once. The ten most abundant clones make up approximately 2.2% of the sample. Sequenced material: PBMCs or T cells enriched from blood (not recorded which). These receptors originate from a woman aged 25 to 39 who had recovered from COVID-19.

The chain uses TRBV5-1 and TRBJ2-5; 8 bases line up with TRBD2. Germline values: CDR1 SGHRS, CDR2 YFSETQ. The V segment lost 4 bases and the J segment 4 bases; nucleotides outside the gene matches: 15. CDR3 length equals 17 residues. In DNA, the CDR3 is TGCGCCAGCAGCCGCCGCGGGGGGCACCTGGCGGGAGAGACCCAGTACTTC. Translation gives CASSRRGGHLAGETQYF.

In DNA form, the CDR3 reads TGTGCCACCAGTGATTTTGGCAGGGGCCCGACCAACACAGATACGCAGTATTTT. It is translated as CATSDFGRGPTNTDTQYF. The chain has TRBV24-1 and TRBJ2-3; tentative D call: TRBD1 (6 bases). The germline V gene has CDR1 KGHDR and CDR2 SFDVKD. Trimming cost V 1 base and J 2 bases, with 18 bases left between them. The CDR3 is 18 amino acids.

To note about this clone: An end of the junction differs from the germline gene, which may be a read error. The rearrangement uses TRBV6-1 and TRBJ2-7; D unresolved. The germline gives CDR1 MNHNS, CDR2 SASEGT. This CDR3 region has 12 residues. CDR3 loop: CASSEYSSEQYF. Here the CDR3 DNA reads TGTGCCAGCAGTGAATATTCCTCCGAGCAGTACTTC.

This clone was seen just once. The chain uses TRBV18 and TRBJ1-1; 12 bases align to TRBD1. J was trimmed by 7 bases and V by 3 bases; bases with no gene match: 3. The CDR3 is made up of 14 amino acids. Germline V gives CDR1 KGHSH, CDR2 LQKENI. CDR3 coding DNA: TGTGCCAGCTCACCGGGACAGGGGGCTGTTGAAGCTTTCTTT. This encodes CASSPGQGAVEAFF.

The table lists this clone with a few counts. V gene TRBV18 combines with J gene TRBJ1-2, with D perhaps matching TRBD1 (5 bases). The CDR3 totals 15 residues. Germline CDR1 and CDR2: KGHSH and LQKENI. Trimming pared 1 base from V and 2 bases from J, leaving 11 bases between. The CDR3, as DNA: TGTGCCAGCTCACCACTAGGAGGGGAGAACTATGGCTACACCTTC. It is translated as CASSPLGGENYGYTF.

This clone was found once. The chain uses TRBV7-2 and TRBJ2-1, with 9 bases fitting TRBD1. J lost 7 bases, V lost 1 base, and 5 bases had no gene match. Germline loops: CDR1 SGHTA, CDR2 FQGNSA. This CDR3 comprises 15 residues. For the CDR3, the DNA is TGTGCCAGCAGCTTAGATACAGGGGGCCGAAATGAGCAGTTCTTC. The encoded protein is CASSLDTGGRNEQFF.

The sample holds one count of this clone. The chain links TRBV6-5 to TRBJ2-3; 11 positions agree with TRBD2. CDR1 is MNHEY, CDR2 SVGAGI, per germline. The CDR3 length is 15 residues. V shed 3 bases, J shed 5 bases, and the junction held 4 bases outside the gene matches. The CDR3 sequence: CASSYVAGGGDTQYF. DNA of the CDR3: TGTGCCAGCAGTTATGTAGCGGGAGGGGGAGATACGCAGTATTTT.

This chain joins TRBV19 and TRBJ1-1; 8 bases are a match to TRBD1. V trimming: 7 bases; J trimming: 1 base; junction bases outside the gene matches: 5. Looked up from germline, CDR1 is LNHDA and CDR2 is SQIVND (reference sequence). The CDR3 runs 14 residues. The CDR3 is CASTLGQENTEAFF. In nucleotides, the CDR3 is TGTGCCAGTACCTTGGGACAGGAGAACACTGAAGCTTTCTTT.

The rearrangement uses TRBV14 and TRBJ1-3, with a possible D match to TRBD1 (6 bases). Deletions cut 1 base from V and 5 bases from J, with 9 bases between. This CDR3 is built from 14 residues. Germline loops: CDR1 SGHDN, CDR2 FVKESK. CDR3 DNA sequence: TGTGCCAGCAGCCAAGCAGGGGCTCGAAACACCATATATTTT. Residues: CASSQAGARNTIYF. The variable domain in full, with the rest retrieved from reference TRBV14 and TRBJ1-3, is EAGVTQFPSHSVIEKGQTVTLRCDPISGHDNLYWYRRVMGKEIKFLLHFVKESKQDESGMPNNRFLAERTGGTYSTLKVQPAELEDSGVYFCASSQAGARNTIYFGEGSWLTVV.

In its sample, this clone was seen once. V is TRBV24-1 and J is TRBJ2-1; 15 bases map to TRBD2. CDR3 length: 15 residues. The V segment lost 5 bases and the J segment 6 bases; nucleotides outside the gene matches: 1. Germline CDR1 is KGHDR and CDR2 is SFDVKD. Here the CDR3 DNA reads TGTGCCACCAGTGCGGGACTAGCGGGAGGCAATGAGCAGTTCTTC. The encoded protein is CATSAGLAGGNEQFF.